Here is one T cell receptor (beta chain) with its context. Researchers ran the PCR with 60 Vbeta and 13 Jbeta primers. Sequencing was performed with immunoSEQ multiplex PCR; in TCRdb, only in-frame clones are kept and a portion is missing. The repertoire includes roughly 97,000 clones, 73% of them detected once, and over 3% sits in the top ten. This sample is part of a study of cytomegalovirus exposure and HLA in healthy donors. V lost 2 bases to trimming and J lost 8 bases; unmatched junction nucleotides: 7. The CDR3 is made up of 15 amino acids. Germline V lookup: CDR1 MNHEY, CDR2 SVGAGI. The chain has TRBV6-5 and TRBJ1-3; 9 bases are shared with TRBD1. The sequencing sample was made of PBMCs. The sequence derives from a man aged 40-55 years in good health and CMV-seronegative. This chain's CDR3 is CASSYLRTGVDTIYF. The CDR3 bases are TGTGCCAGCAGTTACCTCCGGACAGGGGTAGACACCATATATTTT.